What follows are 6 T cell receptor beta chains derived from one specimen sequenced in a study of cytomegalovirus exposure and HLA in healthy donors. The PCR employed 60 Vbeta primers together with 13 Jbeta primers. Method: immunoSEQ multiplex PCR; TCRdb's copy keeps in-frame clones and lacks some. The table has 150,000 to 180,000 clones, around 79% seen once; the top ten hold approximately 8%. The sequenced material came from PBMCs. These receptors were collected from a man aged 25 to 40 in good health and CMV-seropositive.

The chain has TRBV4-3 and TRBJ2-2; D remains ambiguous. The germline V gene has CDR1 LGHNA and CDR2 YSLEER. V was trimmed by 3 bases and J by 2 bases, leaving 13 bases between them. The CDR3 length is 16 residues. CDR3 nucleotide sequence: TGCGCCAGCAGCCAGAATTACCCTACCAACACCGGGGAGCTGTTTTTT. Protein sequence: CASSQNYPTNTGELFF.

For this clone: A read error may produce the germline difference seen at one junction end. J is TRBJ2-2 and V is TRBV7-7; 8 bases match TRBD2. CDR3 length: 14 amino acids. Germline V gene sequence: CDR1 SSHAT, CDR2 FNYEAQ (reference sequence). CDR3 sequence: CASSSGLAAGELFF. The CDR3 coding sequence is TGTGCTAGCAGCTCCGGACTAGCAGCCGGGGAGCTGTTTTTT.

This clone was recorded once. The chain joins TRBV27 to TRBJ2-1; 15 bases map to TRBD2. CDR3 size: 16 residues. Per germline, CDR1 MNHEY and CDR2 SMNVEV (reference sequence). With V trimmed by 5 bases and J by 9 bases, 8 bases remained unmatched. In DNA, the CDR3 is TGTGCCAGCAGTCTCCGGACTAGCGGGGGGGCGGGTGAGCAGTTCTTC. Translation: CASSLRTSGGAGEQFF.

The V and J genes are TRBV28 and TRBJ1-1, with TRBD1 matching 9 bases. Germline V lookup: CDR1 MDHEN, CDR2 SYDVKM. V shed 2 bases, J shed 4 bases, and the junction held 5 bases outside the gene matches. The CDR3 contains 15 residues. This chain's CDR3 is CASSLIQGAGTEAFF. CDR3 nucleotide sequence: TGTGCCAGCAGTTTAATACAGGGGGCTGGCACTGAAGCTTTCTTT.

The chain recombines TRBV29-1 with TRBJ1-1; possible D gene TRBD1, 6 bases. The CDR3 totals 14 residues. Germline loops: CDR1 SQVTM, CDR2 ANQGSEA. V lost 3 bases, J lost 4 bases, and 15 bases lay in between. CDR3 in DNA: TGCAGCGTTGACGGGGGGGGCGTGGGCACTGAAGCTTTCTTT. It specifies CSVDGGGVGTEAFF.

This clone appeared once. This CDR3 is CASSFKPRVEYTEAFF. The CDR3 DNA follows: TGCGCCAGCAGCTTTAAGCCCCGGGTCGAATACACTGAAGCTTTCTTT. The chain combines TRBV5-1 with TRBJ1-1; D is unresolved. The CDR3 is 16 residues long. The germline V gene has CDR1 SGHRS and CDR2 YFSETQ. V lost 2 bases and J 3 bases, leaving 17 bases between the germline ends.